Below are 29 T cell receptor beta chains sequenced from a single sample in a study of blood T cell repertoires in COVID-19. Produced via immunoSEQ multiplex PCR; TCRdb's table is partial and in-frame only. The sample lists approximately 41,000 clones, about four fifths occurring once. Sequencing was performed on peripheral blood. Receptors originate from a man between 35 and 55 years old with active or convalescent COVID-19.

This clone was seen repeatedly, ten times or more. V usage is TRBV29-1 and J usage is TRBJ1-1, with D possibly matching TRBD1 (6 bases). Germline CDR1 is SQVTM and CDR2 is ANQGSEA. The V end lost 7 bases, the J end lost 4 bases, and 13 bases lay between the germline ends. The length of the CDR3 is 12 residues. The CDR3 protein is CSGTTGSTEAFF. DNA for the CDR3: TGCAGCGGGACCACAGGGAGCACTGAAGCTTTCTTT.

V usage is TRBV5-1 and J usage is TRBJ2-2; the match to TRBD2 covers 15 bases. The CDR3 covers 18 residues. Germline CDR1 is SGHRS and CDR2 is YFSETQ. Losses at the gene ends were 6 bases for V and 0 bases for J; bases not matched to a gene: 6. CDR3 nucleotides: TGCGCCAGCACAACCGGGACTAGCGGGGGGACGAACACCGGGGAGCTGTTTTTT. It encodes CASTTGTSGGTNTGELFF.

The rearrangement uses TRBV5-1 and TRBJ1-1, with D hard to call. Trimming removed 1 base from V and 1 base from J, with 8 bases in between. Germline assignment: CDR1 SGHRS and CDR2 YFSETQ. This CDR3 is built from 14 residues. DNA for the CDR3: TGCGCCAGCAGCTTGCGCAGGCAGAACACTGAAGCTTTCTTT. Its translation is CASSLRRQNTEAFF.

The CDR3 is CASSVDRGTNEKLFF. The CDR3 DNA reads as TGTGCCAGCAGCGTCGACAGGGGCACTAATGAAAAACTGTTTTTT. This chain joins TRBV9 and TRBJ1-4, with 8 bases that match TRBD1. Germline loops: CDR1 SGDLS, CDR2 YYNGEE. Unmatched junction bases numbered 2, after V lost 2 bases and J lost 2 bases. The CDR3 runs to 15 residues.

The V call is TRBV19, the J call TRBJ1-4; 8 bases fit TRBD1. CDR1 LNHDA and CDR2 SQIVND come from the germline V gene (reference sequence). CDR3 length: 16 amino acids. Unmatched junction bases numbered 9, after V lost 5 bases and J lost 4 bases. The CDR3 spells CASSGDRGSLNEKLFF. CDR3 DNA sequence: TGTGCCAGTAGTGGCGACAGGGGTTCCCTTAATGAAAAACTGTTTTTT.

The chain has TRBV9 and TRBJ2-5, with D possibly being TRBD2 (6 bases). This CDR3 has 19 amino acids. Germline assignment: CDR1 SGDLS and CDR2 YYNGEE. Trimming took off 0 bases at V and 2 bases at J, with 23 bases between the two ends. The CDR3 DNA reads as TGTGCCAGCAGCGTAGGGGGCTCCGCGGGGACTGCATATCAAGAGACCCAGTACTTC. Its protein is CASSVGGSAGTAYQETQYF.

This clone was observed once. This chain connects TRBV6-5 to TRBJ1-1, with D maybe TRBD1 (5 bases). The CDR3 is 13 amino acids. V dropped 5 bases and J dropped 10 bases, with 17 bases sitting between them. The germline CDR1 and CDR2 sequences are MNHEY and SVGAGI. The CDR3 loop is CASSHQGEEGAFF. CDR3 in DNA: TGTGCCAGCAGTCATCAGGGTGAAGAAGGAGCTTTCTTT.

This clone was observed once. This chain joins TRBV10-3 and TRBJ1-2; 8 nucleotides line up with TRBD1. V lost 2 bases and J lost 8; bases outside the gene matches: 4. This CDR3 region has 13 residues. Germline assignment: CDR1 ENHRY and CDR2 SYGVKD. The DNA of the CDR3 is TGTGCCATCAGTGAGGGACAGGGAGAAGGCTACACCTTC. Translating gives CAISEGQGEGYTF.

V is TRBV3-1 (or the pseudogene TRBV3-2) and J is TRBJ1-1; possibly TRBD1 for D (6 bases). There are 14 residues in the CDR3. Germline assignment: CDR1 LGHDT and CDR2 YNNKEL (reference sequence). The ends were cut back, 3 bases at V and 6 bases at J, with 14 bases in the middle. CDR3 in DNA: TGTGCCAGCAGCCAGGCCTTGGGGGCTGCTGAAGCTTTCTTT. Translated, it gives CASSQALGAAEAFF.

This clone is a singleton in its sample. This chain connects TRBV27 to TRBJ1-1; D perhaps matches TRBD1 (5 bases). V lost 3 bases, J lost 1 base, and 9 bases lay in between. The CDR3 contains 14 residues. The germline V gene has CDR1 MNHEY and CDR2 SMNVEV (reference sequence). The CDR3 DNA reads as TGTGCCAGCAGTTTCCCAGGGCGGAACACTGAAGCTTTCTTT. It codes for CASSFPGRNTEAFF.

This chain connects TRBV6-2 or TRBV6-3 to TRBJ1-1; 7 nucleotides line up with TRBD1. This CDR3 contains 15 residues. J lost 1 base, V lost 5 bases, and 7 bases had no gene match. Germline values: CDR1 MNHEY, CDR2 SVGEGT. The CDR3 sequence is CASSARGAGNTEAFF. The DNA of the CDR3 is TGTGCCAGCAGTGCCAGGGGGGCAGGGAACACTGAAGCTTTCTTT.

The chain recombines TRBV18 with TRBJ2-3, with 11 bases fitting TRBD2. After removal of 3 bases from V and 7 bases from J, the junction contained 9 bases not matched to a gene. From germline, CDR1 is KGHSH and CDR2 LQKENI. The CDR3 is 16 residues long. CDR3 protein: CASSPVAGGPSYTQYF. The DNA of the CDR3 is TGTGCCAGCTCACCGGTAGCGGGAGGGCCGAGTTATACGCAGTATTTT.

This chain uses TRBV5-1 with TRBJ2-1; weak D call: TRBD1 (6 bases). Between the trimmed V and J ends, which lost 2 bases and 10 bases, there was a span of 16 bases. Germline V gene sequence: CDR1 SGHRS, CDR2 YFSETQ. The CDR3 totals 14 residues. CDR3 loop: CASSFVTRGDEQFF. In DNA form, the CDR3 reads TGCGCCAGCAGCTTCGTTACCAGGGGAGACGAGCAGTTCTTC.

The J gene is TRBJ1-4, the V gene TRBV6-6; D might be TRBD1 (6 bases). V lost 5 bases, J lost 0 bases, and 16 bases lay in between. Per germline, CDR1 MNHNY and CDR2 SVGAGI (reference sequence). The length of the CDR3 is 17 residues. The chain's CDR3 is CASSQGIWGTTNEKLFF. CDR3 nucleotides: TGTGCCAGCAGTCAGGGGATTTGGGGAACAACTAATGAAAAACTGTTTTTT.

CDR3 region: CASRLAGLPEETQYF. The CDR3 region has the DNA TGTGCCAGCAGACTAGCGGGGCTACCTGAAGAGACCCAGTACTTC. This chain links TRBV5-6 with TRBJ2-5, with TRBD2 matching 10 bases. The germline gives CDR1 SGHDT, CDR2 YYEEEE. The length of the CDR3 is 15 residues. J was trimmed by 3 bases and V by 5 bases; bases with no gene match: 7.

The rearrangement joins TRBV5-4 to TRBJ1-3; tentative D call: TRBD1 (5 bases). This CDR3 comprises 17 residues. V gave up 4 bases and J gave up 3 bases, with 20 bases separating them. Germline assignment: CDR1 SGHNT and CDR2 YYREEE (reference sequence). CDR3 bases: TGTGCCAGCAGCCCCTCCCCGACAGTCGGGTTTGGAAACACCATATATTTT. As protein: CASSPSPTVGFGNTIYF.

This chain connects TRBV5-1 to TRBJ2-2; 8 bases are a match to TRBD2. Losses at the gene ends were 4 bases for V and 0 bases for J; bases not matched to a gene: 5. This CDR3 has 16 residues. Germline CDR1 and CDR2: SGHRS and YFSETQ. The CDR3 nucleotides are TGCGCCAGCAGCCCACGGACTAGCCCGAACACCGGGGAGCTGTTTTTT. Its protein is CASSPRTSPNTGELFF.

The chain combines TRBV5-4 with TRBJ1-2, with unresolved D. V was pared by 4 bases and J by 2 bases, with 12 bases between. The germline gives CDR1 SGHNT, CDR2 YYREEE (reference sequence). The CDR3 totals 14 residues. The CDR3: CASSNNRPNYGYTF. DNA for the CDR3: TGTGCCAGCAGCAATAACAGACCCAACTATGGCTACACCTTC.

CDR3 DNA: TGTGCCAGCAGCCTTAGCGGGAGTAACTACAATGAGCAGTTCTTC. Translating gives CASSLSGSNYNEQFF. The genes are TRBV7-3 and TRBJ2-1, with 9 bases identical to TRBD2. With V trimmed by 5 bases and J by 3 bases, 5 bases remained unmatched. There are 15 residues in the CDR3. Germline CDR1 SGHTA, CDR2 FQGTGA.

This clone has just a few counts. V is TRBV6-1 and J is TRBJ2-2, with D possibly being TRBD1 (5 bases). The V end was cut by 2 bases, the J end by 1 base, with 5 bases between. The CDR3 length is 14 residues. The germline V gene encodes CDR1 MNHNS and CDR2 SASEGT. The CDR3 DNA follows: TGTGCCAGCAGTGAACAGGGGAACACCGGGGAGCTGTTTTTT. Translation: CASSEQGNTGELFF.

This chain connects TRBV30 to TRBJ1-1; D is undetermined. Germline V gene data show CDR1 as GTSNPN and CDR2 as SVGIG (reference sequence). Trimming removed 0 bases from V and 0 bases from J, with 8 bases in between. The CDR3 loop spans 14 amino acids. The CDR3 DNA reads as TGTGCCTGGAGTGTACAGCTTATGAACACTGAAGCTTTCTTT. Its translation: CAWSVQLMNTEAFF.

This clone has just one count. V usage is TRBV18 and J usage is TRBJ2-2; 10 positions agree with TRBD2. The CDR3 spans 19 residues. CDR1 and CDR2 from the germline V gene are KGHSH and LQKENI. V was clipped by 0 bases and J by 4 bases; unmatched bases: 11. In nucleotides, the CDR3 is TGTGCCAGCTCACCACCGGCTAGCGGGAGTCTTATGGGCACCGGGGAGCTGTTTTTT. It yields the protein CASSPPASGSLMGTGELFF.

This clone is a singleton in its sample. The CDR3 loop is CASSALTGQTDTQYF. The DNA of the CDR3 is TGTGCCAGCAGCGCACTGACAGGGCAGACAGATACGCAGTATTTT. The chain is built from TRBV6-2 or TRBV6-3 and TRBJ2-3, with 7 bases identical to TRBD1. CDR3 length: 15 amino acids. The J segment lost 3 bases and the V segment lost 6 bases, leaving 9 bases of the junction unmatched. The germline gives CDR1 MNHEY, CDR2 SVGEGT.

J is TRBJ2-3 and V is TRBV6-2 or TRBV6-3; D may be TRBD1 (5 bases). Germline V gene lookup returns CDR1 MNHEY and CDR2 SVGEGT. V was trimmed by 2 bases and J by 2 bases, leaving 8 bases between them. The CDR3 sequence is 14 residues long. In DNA form, the CDR3 reads TGTGCCAGCAGTTACGCGGACACCACAGATACGCAGTATTTT. Protein sequence: CASSYADTTDTQYF.

This clone was seen only once. The chain employs TRBV28 and TRBJ2-1; the match to TRBD2 covers 9 bases. The length of the CDR3 is 16 residues. From germline, CDR1 is MDHEN and CDR2 SYDVKM. V trimming: 5 bases; J trimming: 5 bases; junction bases outside the gene matches: 10. CDR3 loop: CASSPPAAGGHNEQFF. The CDR3 region has the DNA TGTGCCAGCAGTCCCCCCGCAGCGGGGGGACACAATGAGCAGTTCTTC.

J is TRBJ1-2 and V is TRBV5-1; TRBD1 aligns across 10 bases. The CDR3 runs 15 residues. Germline loops: CDR1 SGHRS, CDR2 YFSETQ. V lost 4 bases and J lost 4; bases outside the gene matches: 7. Here the CDR3 reads CASSDRDRGGYGYTF. The CDR3 DNA sequence: TGCGCCAGCAGCGACCGGGACAGGGGTGGCTATGGCTACACCTTC.

This clone was seen a handful of times. The chain couples TRBV28 to TRBJ1-5, with 7 bases matching TRBD1. J was trimmed by 3 bases and V by 3 bases; bases with no gene match: 5. CDR1 and CDR2 from the germline V gene are MDHEN and SYDVKM. This CDR3 contains 15 residues. CDR3 nucleotide sequence: TGTGCCAGCAGTTTTCCTACAGGGGACAATCAGCCCCAGCATTTT. It specifies CASSFPTGDNQPQHF.

The V gene is TRBV4-1, the J gene TRBJ2-3; 11 bases line up with TRBD2. Germline V lookup: CDR1 MGHRA, CDR2 YSYEKL. The CDR3 consists of 15 residues. V dropped 6 bases and J dropped 5; count of bases not matched to a gene: 7. The CDR3 loop reads CASRAGLAGGDTQYF. For the CDR3, the DNA is TGCGCCAGCAGGGCAGGGCTAGCGGGAGGAGATACGCAGTATTTT.

This sequence joins TRBV30 and TRBJ2-7, with D unresolved. The CDR3 is 13 residues long. Germline-derived CDR1 and CDR2 are GTSNPN and SVGIG (reference sequence). The V and J ends lost 0 bases and 2 bases respectively, with 8 bases between them. This CDR3 is CAWSVTIPYEQYF. In DNA, the CDR3 is TGTGCCTGGAGTGTAACAATCCCCTACGAGCAGTACTTC.